This TCR beta chain emerged from a study of Graves' ophthalmopathy and Graves' hyperthyroidism. Looking at the study overall: Hyperthyroidism was considered stable when no ophthalmopathy appeared within 18 months of follow-up. Study-level findings and limits: The model predicted progression of ophthalmopathy with a sensitivity of about 68%, and its specificity was under 75%. Using a 13-signature model, the authors split ophthalmopathy from stable hyperthyroidism, with about 88% sensitivity and 81.08% specificity. Blood also contained most of the expanded thyroid clonotypes above 0.001 frequency.

There are many counts of this clonotype. Its antigen remains unidentified. Amplifying from RNA transcripts, the study obtained TCR beta CDR3 regions. HTBI primers served in a first-round RT-PCR, which a second-round multiplex PCR followed. One entry per CDR3 protein results from TCRdb running MiXCR on the multiplex PCR reads. The table has about 590,000 distinct CDR3 sequences, less than 45% seen once. The germline V and J ends were trimmed by 4 bases and 4 bases, with 28 bases remaining between them. The CDR3 extends over 19 amino acids. CDR1 and CDR2 (germline): LNHNV, YYDKDF (reference sequence). The receptor was derived from an adult man with Graves' hyperthyroidism. Sequenced input: peripheral blood or thyroid tissue (not recorded which). The genes are TRBV15 and TRBJ1-2; TRBD1 might be the D (6 bases). The CDR3 region has the DNA TGTGCCACCAGCACCCCCTTGATCGACAGGACTAAAAACAGCTATGGCTACACCTTC. Translation gives CATSTPLIDRTKNSYGYTF.